This T cell receptor beta chain was sequenced in a study of T cell repertoires in cytomegalovirus infection. TCRdb analysed the reads with MiXCR anew, one entry per CDR3 protein. The repertoire holds around 430,000 distinct CDR3 sequences, roughly 42% seen once, with roughly two fifths in the top ten. Regarding this clonotype: Its antigen remains unknown.

Germline assignment: CDR1 MNHNS and CDR2 SASEGT. The CDR3 covers 15 residues. V was clipped by 4 bases and J by 5 bases, with 17 bases between them. The sample here was cultured PBMCs, taken from culture after CMV antigen stimulation. This receptor was identified in a human donor in good health (CMV status not recorded). Some clones in this sample may be carry-over from other donors' samples. The chain uses TRBV6-1 and TRBJ2-5; no clear D gene. The CDR3 nucleotides are TGTGCCAGCAGTGGGCTCTTTGGTCTTTCGGAGACCCAGTACTTC. Residues: CASSGLFGLSETQYF.